This T cell receptor (beta chain) was obtained from a study of T cell repertoires in cytomegalovirus infection. On the study more broadly: Epitope selection comprised recently identified HLA-C-restricted CMV epitopes and well-studied HLA-B-restricted CMV epitopes. Study-level results: The ex vivo response was dominated by HLA-C-restricted CMV-specific TCR beta clonotypes.

TCRdb re-called the reads through MiXCR, storing one row per CDR3 protein. The repertoire holds roughly 570,000 distinct CDR3 sequences, with about 39% as singletons. V lost 6 bases and J 7 bases, leaving 13 bases between the germline ends. Germline lookup yields CDR1 MNHNS and CDR2 SASEGT. The CDR3 is made up of 12 amino acids. This clonotype has a handful of counts. Its matching antigen is unknown. The V gene is TRBV6-1, the J gene TRBJ2-7; D possibly corresponds to TRBD1 (6 bases). The sequence was obtained from a human donor in good health (CMV status not recorded). Some clones in this sample may be carry-over from other donors' samples. The starting material was cultured PBMCs, obtained from culture after CMV antigen stimulation. In DNA form, the CDR3 reads TGTGCCAGCAGCGAACTCACAGGGGAGCAGTACTTC. It encodes CASSELTGEQYF.